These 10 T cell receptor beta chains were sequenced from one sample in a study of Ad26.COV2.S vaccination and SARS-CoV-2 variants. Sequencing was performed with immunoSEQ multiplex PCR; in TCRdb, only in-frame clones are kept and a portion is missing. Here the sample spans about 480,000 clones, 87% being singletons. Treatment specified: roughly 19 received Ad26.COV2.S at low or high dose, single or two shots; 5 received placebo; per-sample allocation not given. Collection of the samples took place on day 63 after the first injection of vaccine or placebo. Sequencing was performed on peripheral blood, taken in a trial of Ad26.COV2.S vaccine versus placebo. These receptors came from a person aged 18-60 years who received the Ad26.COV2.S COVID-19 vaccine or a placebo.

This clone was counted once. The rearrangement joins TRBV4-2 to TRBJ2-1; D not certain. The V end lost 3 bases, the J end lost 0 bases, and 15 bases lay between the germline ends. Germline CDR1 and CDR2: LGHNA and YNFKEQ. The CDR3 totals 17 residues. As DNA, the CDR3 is TGTGCCAGCAGCCAGGACGCCAGCCCAAGCTCCTACAATGAGCAGTTCTTC. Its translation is CASSQDASPSSYNEQFF.

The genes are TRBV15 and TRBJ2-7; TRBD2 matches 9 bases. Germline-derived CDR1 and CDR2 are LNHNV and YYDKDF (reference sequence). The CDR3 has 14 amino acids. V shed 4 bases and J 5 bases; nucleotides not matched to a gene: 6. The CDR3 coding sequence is TGTGCCACCAGCAAACCGGGACTAGCTGACGAGCAGTACTTC. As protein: CATSKPGLADEQYF.

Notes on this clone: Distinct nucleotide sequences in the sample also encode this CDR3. The CDR3 DNA is TGTGCCAGCAGCTTAGGGGCGAACACTGAAGCTTTCTTT. Amino acid sequence: CASSLGANTEAFF. This chain links TRBV7-9 with TRBJ1-1; D is unresolved. Germline lookup yields CDR1 SEHNR and CDR2 FQNEAQ (reference sequence). The germline V and J ends were trimmed by 1 base and 1 base, with 4 bases remaining between them. The CDR3 runs 13 residues.

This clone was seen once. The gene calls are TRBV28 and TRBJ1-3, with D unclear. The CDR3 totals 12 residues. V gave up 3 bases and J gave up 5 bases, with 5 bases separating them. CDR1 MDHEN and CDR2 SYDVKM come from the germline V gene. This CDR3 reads CASSLARNTIYF. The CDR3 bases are TGTGCCAGCAGTTTGGCGAGAAACACCATATATTTT.

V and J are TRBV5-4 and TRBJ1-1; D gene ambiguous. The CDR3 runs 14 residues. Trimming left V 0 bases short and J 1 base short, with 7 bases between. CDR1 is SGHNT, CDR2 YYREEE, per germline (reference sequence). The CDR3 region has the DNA TGTGCCAGCAGCTTGGTCCAAGGGAACACTGAAGCTTTCTTT. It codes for CASSLVQGNTEAFF.

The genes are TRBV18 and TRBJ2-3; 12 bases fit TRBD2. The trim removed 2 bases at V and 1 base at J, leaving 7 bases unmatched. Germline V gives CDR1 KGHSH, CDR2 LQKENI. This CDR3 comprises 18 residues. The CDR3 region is CASSPKRTSGIGTDTQYF. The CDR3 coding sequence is TGTGCCAGCTCACCAAAGAGGACTAGCGGGATTGGCACAGATACGCAGTATTTT. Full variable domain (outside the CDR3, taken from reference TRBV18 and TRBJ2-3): NAGVMQNPRHLVRRRGQEARLRCSPMKGHSHVYWYRQLPEEGLKFMVYLQKENIIDESGMPKERFSAEFPKEGPSILRIQQVVRGDSAAYFCASSPKRTSGIGTDTQYFGPGTRLTVL.

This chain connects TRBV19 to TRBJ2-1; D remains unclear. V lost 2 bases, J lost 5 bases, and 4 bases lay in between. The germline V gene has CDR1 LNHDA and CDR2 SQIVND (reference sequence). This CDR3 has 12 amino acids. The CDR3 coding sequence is TGTGCCAGTAGTATATCGGACAATGAGCAGTTCTTC. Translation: CASSISDNEQFF.

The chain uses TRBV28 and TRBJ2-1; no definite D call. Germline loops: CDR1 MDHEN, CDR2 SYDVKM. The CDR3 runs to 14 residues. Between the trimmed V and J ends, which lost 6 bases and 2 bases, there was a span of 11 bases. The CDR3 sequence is CASRRANTYNEQFF. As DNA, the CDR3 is TGTGCCAGCAGAAGAGCTAACACCTACAATGAGCAGTTCTTC.

The CDR3 spells CASSIRPPNEQFF. In DNA, the CDR3 is TGTGCCAGTAGTATCAGGCCCCCCAATGAGCAGTTCTTC. The chain recombines TRBV19 with TRBJ2-1; D ambiguous. Trimming took 3 bases from V and 6 from J, leaving 9 bases between them. This CDR3 comprises 13 residues. The germline gives CDR1 LNHDA, CDR2 SQIVND (reference sequence).

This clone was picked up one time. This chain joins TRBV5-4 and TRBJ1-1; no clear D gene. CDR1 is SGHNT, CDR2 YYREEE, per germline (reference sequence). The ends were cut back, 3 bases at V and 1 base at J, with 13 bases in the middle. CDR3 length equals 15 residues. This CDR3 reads CASSSPTGQNTEAFF. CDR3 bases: TGTGCCAGCAGCTCACCCACTGGGCAGAACACTGAAGCTTTCTTT.